The clone carrying this TCR beta chain was counted many times. Compared with germline, one end of the junction differs, possibly owing to a read error. This sample is part of a study of read filtering for tumor transcriptome and immune sequencing. The CDR3 spans 14 residues. CDR1 SQVTM and CDR2 ANQGSEA come from the germline V gene. This library used around 0.4 ug RNA and molecular barcoded adaptors spanning alpha/delta and beta/gamma chains. TCRdb ran MiXCR on the reads and lists one entry per CDR3 protein. The data show 130,000 or so distinct CDR3 sequences, roughly an eighth seen once. This sequence originates from a donor at least 40 years old with multiple myeloma. Sequenced sample: a population of CD138-negative cells sorted from bone marrow. The chain recombines TRBV29-1 with TRBJ2-1; no clear D. The CDR3 loop reads CSPIPSSSYNEQSF. CDR3 coding DNA: TGCAGCCCAATACCTAGTTCCTCCTACAATGAGCAGTCCTTC.